The 13 T cell receptor beta chains given below trace back to one sample, sequenced in a study of early T cells in non-severe SARS-CoV-2 infection. TCRdb used MiXCR to reprocess the 5' RACE reads, holding one entry per CDR3 protein. The sample lists some 40,000 distinct CDR3 sequences; around 8% were seen once. The sequencing here drew on whole blood, taken at baseline. Every receptor here comes from an adult who was a healthcare worker with PCR-confirmed SARS-CoV-2 infection or an uninfected control (not recorded which).

The sample holds a few counts of this clonotype. CDR3 loop: CASSLAEPSGSYNSPLHF. The DNA for the CDR3 is TGTGCCAGCAGCTTGGCCGAACCCTCCGGCTCCTATAATTCACCCCTCCACTTT. The chain joins TRBV5-5 to TRBJ1-6; D ambiguous. V was trimmed by 0 bases and J by 0 bases, leaving 13 bases between them. The CDR3 loop spans 18 amino acids. Germline values: CDR1 SGHKS, CDR2 YYEKEE (reference sequence).

The CDR3 nucleotides read TGTGCCAGCAGGGGTCAAGGGGAAACCGGGGAGCTGTTTTTT. Its translation is CASRGQGETGELFF. The J gene is TRBJ2-2, the V gene TRBV2; D may be TRBD1 (5 bases). The ends were cut back, 6 bases at V and 5 bases at J, with 13 bases in the middle. CDR3 size: 14 residues. Germline CDR1 and CDR2: SNHLY and FYNNEI.

This clonotype was picked up many times. The genes are TRBV12-3 or TRBV12-4 and TRBJ1-2; D is uncertain. V lost 5 bases and J lost 2, with 18 bases in between. The CDR3 runs 16 residues. Written as DNA, the CDR3 is TGTGCCAGCAGTCCCTCCATTATACAAGAGAACTATGGCTACACCTTC. Translated: CASSPSIIQENYGYTF.

This clonotype turned up a few times. V and J are TRBV24-1 and TRBJ1-2; a possible D gene is TRBD1 (6 bases). The CDR3 sequence is 14 residues long. Trimming cost V 5 bases and J 4 bases, with 13 bases left between them. Germline CDR1 is KGHDR and CDR2 is SFDVKD. CDR3 in amino acids: CATSGPGVSYGYTF. CDR3 DNA sequence: TGTGCCACCAGTGGGCCAGGGGTGAGCTATGGCTACACCTTC.

CDR3 DNA sequence: TGTGCCAGTGGGGTAGCGGGCTATAATTCACCCCTCCACTTT. This codes for CASGVAGYNSPLHF. The gene calls are TRBV2 and TRBJ1-6; D is ambiguous. The CDR3 has 14 residues. From germline, CDR1 is SNHLY and CDR2 FYNNEI. Trimming removed 9 bases from V and 3 bases from J, with 12 bases in between.

This clonotype was counted between two and nine times. J is TRBJ1-6 and V is TRBV5-1; D possibly corresponds to TRBD1 (6 bases). Germline V gives CDR1 SGHRS, CDR2 YFSETQ. V was cut by 3 bases and J by 10 bases, with 17 bases left in between. The CDR3 is made up of 15 amino acids. For the CDR3, the DNA is TGCGCCAGCAGCTCTTCCGGGACAACGGAATCACCCCTCCACTTT. Translating gives CASSSSGTTESPLHF.

The genes are TRBV6-5 and TRBJ1-6, with 9 bases matching TRBD1. Trimming took 6 bases from V and 7 from J; bases not matched to a gene: 7. CDR3 length: 15 residues. Germline CDR1 and CDR2: MNHEY and SVGAGI. DNA of the CDR3: TGTGCCAGCAGGCAGCTTGGACAGGGGAATTCACCCCTCCACTTT. It yields the protein CASRQLGQGNSPLHF.

Worth noting for this clonotype: A read error may produce the germline difference seen at one junction end. The genes are TRBV28 and TRBJ1-6; the match to TRBD1 covers 8 bases. This CDR3 is 17 amino acids long. Germline assignment: CDR1 MDHEN and CDR2 SYDVKM. The CDR3 protein is CASSLDPRTGSVSPPHF. The CDR3, as DNA: TGTGCCAGCAGTTTAGACCCTAGGACAGGGTCCGTTTCACCCCCCCACTTT.

The rearrangement uses TRBV7-6 and TRBJ1-2, with D maybe TRBD1 (6 bases). This CDR3 contains 13 residues. Germline V gene data show CDR1 as SGHVS and CDR2 as FNYEAQ. V was pared by 6 bases and J by 4 bases, with 12 bases between. As DNA, the CDR3 is TGTGCCAGCAGTCTCGGGACAATCTATGGCTACACCTTC. It encodes CASSLGTIYGYTF. The full variable domain, with the rest looked up from reference TRBV7-6 and TRBJ1-2, is GAGVSQSPRYKVTKRGQDVALRCDPISGHVSLYWYRQALGQGPEFLTYFNYEAQQDKSGLPNDRFSAERPEGSISTLTIQRTEQRDSAMYRCASSLGTIYGYTFGSGTRLTVV.

This clonotype occurred a few times. The rearrangement uses TRBV20-1 and TRBJ1-3; TRBD1 matches at 8 bases. Looked up from germline, CDR1 is DFQATT and CDR2 is SNEGSKA (reference sequence). This CDR3 has 14 amino acids. With V trimmed by 5 bases and J by 1 base, 4 bases remained unmatched. The CDR3, as DNA: TGCAGTGCTCTCGACAGGGGTTCTGGAAACACCATATATTTT. It translates to CSALDRGSGNTIYF.

The V call is TRBV4-2, the J call TRBJ1-5, with no clear D. The V end was cut by 1 base, the J end by 0 bases, with 7 bases between. Germline V gene sequence: CDR1 LGHNA, CDR2 YNFKEQ. The CDR3 length is 15 residues. CDR3 nucleotide sequence: TGTGCCAGCAGCCAAGTAGGAGATAGCAATCAGCCCCAGCATTTT. Its protein product is CASSQVGDSNQPQHF.

This clonotype appeared a few times. V and J are TRBV11-2 and TRBJ1-1; D unclear. V was trimmed by 4 bases and J by 2 bases, leaving 11 bases between them. Germline V lookup: CDR1 SGHAT, CDR2 FQNNGV. The CDR3 runs 14 residues. DNA for the CDR3: TGTGCCAGCAGCTCGCCCTACTTAAACACTGAAGCTTTCTTT. It encodes CASSSPYLNTEAFF.

The rearrangement links TRBV5-8 to TRBJ2-7, with a weak D call TRBD2 (6 bases). V was pared by 0 bases and J by 5 bases, with 18 bases between. The germline V gene encodes CDR1 SGHTS and CDR2 YDEGEE. The CDR3 totals 16 residues. The CDR3 DNA reads TGTGCCAGCAGCTTGGGGGAACACCGGGACTCAAACGAGCAGTACTTC. It specifies CASSLGEHRDSNEQYF.